This TCR beta chain was captured in a study of low-dose radiotherapy and immunotherapy resistance in tumors. Study in general: Intravenous cyclophosphamide at 200 mg/m2 preceded radiation and immunotherapy by one day, every two weeks.

Alpha and beta chains were covered, as first-strand cDNA relied on TRAV- and TRBV-specific primers. Amplification of TCRs used a constant-region primer and V-primer adapter for roughly 22 PCR cycles. MiXCR, applied by TCRdb to the reads, yields one record per CDR3 protein. The profile covers approximately 90,000 distinct CDR3 sequences, with 18% appearing a single time and over 2.5% taken by the ten largest. Germline V gene data show CDR1 as SGHDT and CDR2 as YYEEEE. This CDR3 has 17 amino acids. Unmatched junction bases numbered 10, after V lost 1 base and J lost 4 bases. Noted time point: before trial treatment. Donors were treated with nivolumab, ipilimumab, aspirin, and low-dose cyclophosphamide and radiotherapy. This clonotype showed up just a few times.

The J gene is TRBJ2-3, the V gene TRBV5-6; TRBD1 agrees at 9 bases. The sequence derives from a male donor with prostate cancer. The sequencing used PBMCs, collected before treatment. The CDR3 DNA reads TGTGCCAGCAGCTTGCGTTCCGGGACAGGGCTAGCAGATACGCAGTATTTT. It translates to CASSLRSGTGLADTQYF.